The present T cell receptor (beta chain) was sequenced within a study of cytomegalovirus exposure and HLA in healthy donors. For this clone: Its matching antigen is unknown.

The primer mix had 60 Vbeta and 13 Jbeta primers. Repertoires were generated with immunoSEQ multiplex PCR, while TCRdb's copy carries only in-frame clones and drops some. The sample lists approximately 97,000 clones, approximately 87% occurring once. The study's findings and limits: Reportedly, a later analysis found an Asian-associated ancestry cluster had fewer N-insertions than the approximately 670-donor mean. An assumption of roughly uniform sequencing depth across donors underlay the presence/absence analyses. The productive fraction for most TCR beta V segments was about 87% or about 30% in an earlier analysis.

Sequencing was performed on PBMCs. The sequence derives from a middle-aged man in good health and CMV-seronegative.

CDR3 protein: CASSYDFGGAYNEQFF. The CDR3 coding sequence is TGTGCCAGCAGTTACGACTTTGGAGGGGCCTACAATGAGCAGTTCTTC. The genes are TRBV6-5 and TRBJ2-1, with a weak D call TRBD2 (6 bases). Germline V gene sequence: CDR1 MNHEY, CDR2 SVGAGI. This CDR3 is 16 amino acids long. Trimming removed 2 bases at V and 2 bases at J, with 13 bases between.